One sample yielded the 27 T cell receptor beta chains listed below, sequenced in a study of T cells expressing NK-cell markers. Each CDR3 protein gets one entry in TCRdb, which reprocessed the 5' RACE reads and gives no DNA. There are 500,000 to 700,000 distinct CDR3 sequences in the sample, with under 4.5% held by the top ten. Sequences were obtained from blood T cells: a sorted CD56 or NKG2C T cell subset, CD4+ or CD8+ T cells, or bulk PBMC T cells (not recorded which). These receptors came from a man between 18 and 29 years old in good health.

CDR3 region: CSAADRVRTDTQYF. This rearrangement joins TRBV20-1 to TRBJ2-3; TCRdb's D call, TRBD1, is unchecked because there is no DNA. The CDR3 is made up of 14 amino acids. Germline CDR1 DFQATT, CDR2 SNEGSKA (reference sequence).

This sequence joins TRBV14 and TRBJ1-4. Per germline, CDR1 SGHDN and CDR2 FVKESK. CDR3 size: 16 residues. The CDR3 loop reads CASSQDLESGGEKLFF. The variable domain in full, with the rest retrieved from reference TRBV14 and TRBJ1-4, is EAGVTQFPSHSVIEKGQTVTLRCDPISGHDNLYWYRRVMGKEIKFLLHFVKESKQDESGMPNNRFLAERTGGTYSTLKVQPAELEDSGVYFCASSQDLESGGEKLFFGSGTQLSVL.

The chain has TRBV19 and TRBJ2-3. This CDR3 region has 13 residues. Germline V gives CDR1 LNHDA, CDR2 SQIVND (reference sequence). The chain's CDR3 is CASTFHGTDTQYF.

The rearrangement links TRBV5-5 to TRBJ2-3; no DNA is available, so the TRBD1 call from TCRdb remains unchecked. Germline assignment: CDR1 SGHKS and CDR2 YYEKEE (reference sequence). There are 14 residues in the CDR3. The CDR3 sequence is CASSPRTETDTQYF.

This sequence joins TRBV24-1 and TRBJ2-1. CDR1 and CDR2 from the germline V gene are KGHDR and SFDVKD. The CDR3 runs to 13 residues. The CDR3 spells CATSVGPYNEQFF.

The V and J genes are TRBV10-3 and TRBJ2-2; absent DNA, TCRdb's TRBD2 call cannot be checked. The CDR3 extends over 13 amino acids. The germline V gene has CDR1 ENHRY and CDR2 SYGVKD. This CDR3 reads CAFQREPTGELFF.

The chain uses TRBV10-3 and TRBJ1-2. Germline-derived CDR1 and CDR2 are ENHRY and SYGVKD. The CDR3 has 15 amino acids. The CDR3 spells CAISYTRQADYGYTF.

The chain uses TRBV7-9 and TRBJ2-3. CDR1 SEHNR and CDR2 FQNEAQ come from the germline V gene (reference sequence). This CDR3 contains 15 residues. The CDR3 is CASSLRRVGTDTQYF.

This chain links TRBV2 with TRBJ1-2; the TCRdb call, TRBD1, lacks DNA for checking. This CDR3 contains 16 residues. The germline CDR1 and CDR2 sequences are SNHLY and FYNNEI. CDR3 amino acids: CASRLGGMWANYGYTF.

The CDR3 reads CASSLRDGQPQHF. This rearrangement joins TRBV19 to TRBJ1-5; TCRdb gives TRBD1 as the D gene, but with no DNA this cannot be confirmed. Per germline, CDR1 LNHDA and CDR2 SQIVND (reference sequence). The CDR3 covers 13 residues. The full variable domain, in which reference TRBV19 and TRBJ1-5 provide the parts outside the CDR3, is DGGITQSPKYLFRKEGQNVTLSCEQNLNHDAMYWYRQDPGQGLRLIYYSQIVNDFQKGDIAEGYSVSREKKESFPLTVTSAQKNPTAFYLCASSLRDGQPQHFGDGTRLSIL.

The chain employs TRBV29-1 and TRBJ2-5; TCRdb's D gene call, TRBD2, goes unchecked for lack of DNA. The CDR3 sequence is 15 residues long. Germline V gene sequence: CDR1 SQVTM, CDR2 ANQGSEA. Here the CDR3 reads CSVDKREPGVETQYF.

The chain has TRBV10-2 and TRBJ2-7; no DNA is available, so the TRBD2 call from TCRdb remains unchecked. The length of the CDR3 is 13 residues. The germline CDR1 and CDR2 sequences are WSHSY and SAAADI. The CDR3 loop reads CASRSGETYEQYF.

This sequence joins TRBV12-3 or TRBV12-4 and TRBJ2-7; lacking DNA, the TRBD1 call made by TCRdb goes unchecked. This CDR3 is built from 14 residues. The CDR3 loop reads CASSLDRQAYEQYF.

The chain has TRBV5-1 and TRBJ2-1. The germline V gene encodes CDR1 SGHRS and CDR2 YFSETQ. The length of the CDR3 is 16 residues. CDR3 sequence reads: CASSYLGRTSYNEQFF.

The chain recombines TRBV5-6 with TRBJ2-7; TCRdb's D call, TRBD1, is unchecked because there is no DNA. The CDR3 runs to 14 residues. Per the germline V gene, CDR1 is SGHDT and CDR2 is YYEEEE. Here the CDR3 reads CASSPGTGFDEQYF.

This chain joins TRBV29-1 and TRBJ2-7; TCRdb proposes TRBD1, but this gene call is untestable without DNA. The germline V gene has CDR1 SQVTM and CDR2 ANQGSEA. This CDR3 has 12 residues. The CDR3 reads CSVGQDRYEQYF.

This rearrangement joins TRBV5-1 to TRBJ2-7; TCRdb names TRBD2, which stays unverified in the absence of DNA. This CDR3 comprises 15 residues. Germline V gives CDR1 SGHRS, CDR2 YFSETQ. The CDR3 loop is CASSRSPSGGNEQYF.

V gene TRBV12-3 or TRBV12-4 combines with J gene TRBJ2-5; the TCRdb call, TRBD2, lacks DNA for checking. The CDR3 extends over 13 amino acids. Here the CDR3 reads CASRRVSGETQYF.

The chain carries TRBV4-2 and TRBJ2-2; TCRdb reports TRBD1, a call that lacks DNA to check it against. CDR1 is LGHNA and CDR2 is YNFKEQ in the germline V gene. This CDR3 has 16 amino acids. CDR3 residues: CASSPAGQGATGELFF.

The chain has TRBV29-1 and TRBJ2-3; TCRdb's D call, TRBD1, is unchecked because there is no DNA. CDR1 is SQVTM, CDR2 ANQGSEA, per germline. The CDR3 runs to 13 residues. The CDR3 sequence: CSGTGILTDTQYF.

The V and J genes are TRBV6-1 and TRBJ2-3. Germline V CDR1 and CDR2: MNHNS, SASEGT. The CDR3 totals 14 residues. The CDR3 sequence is CASFDKAAADTQYF.

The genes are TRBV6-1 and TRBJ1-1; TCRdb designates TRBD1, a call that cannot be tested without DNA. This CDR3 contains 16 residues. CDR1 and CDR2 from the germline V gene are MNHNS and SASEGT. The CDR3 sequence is CASSAHGRGGATEAFF.

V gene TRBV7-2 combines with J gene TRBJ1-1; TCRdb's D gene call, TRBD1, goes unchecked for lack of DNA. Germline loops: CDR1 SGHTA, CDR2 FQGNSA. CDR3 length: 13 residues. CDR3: CASTFGGVAPAFF.

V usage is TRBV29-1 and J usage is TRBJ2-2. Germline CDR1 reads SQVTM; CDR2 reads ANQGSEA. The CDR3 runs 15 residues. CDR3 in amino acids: CSVEVAKEFFGELFF.

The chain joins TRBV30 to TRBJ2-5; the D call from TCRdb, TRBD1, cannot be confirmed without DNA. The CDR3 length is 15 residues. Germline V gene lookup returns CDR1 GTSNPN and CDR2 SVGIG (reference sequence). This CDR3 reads CAWSVDSGLGETQYF.

The CDR3 is CASKLKYQETQYF. This chain links TRBV28 with TRBJ2-5. The CDR3 spans 13 residues. Germline-derived CDR1 and CDR2 are MDHEN and SYDVKM.

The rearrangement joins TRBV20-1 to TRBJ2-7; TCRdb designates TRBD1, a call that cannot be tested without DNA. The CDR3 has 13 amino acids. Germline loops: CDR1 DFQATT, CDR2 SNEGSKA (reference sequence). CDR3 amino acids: CSARVPVSYEQYF.